A selection of T cell receptor beta chains follows, all from one sample in a study of T cells in Graves' hyperthyroidism and ophthalmopathy. TCRdb independently ran MiXCR on the multiplex PCR reads; one entry per CDR3 protein. The sample records some 570,000 distinct CDR3 sequences, roughly 15% being singletons. The sequenced material came from blood. The source is a woman aged 18-35 years with Graves' ophthalmopathy. CDR3s include the opening cysteine and the closing phenylalanine or tryptophan. A D gene is named only where the DNA matches it firmly. A clone size is listed for some rows: how often the clone was seen (once, few, many), or a class if it is expanded.

clone_size	v_call	cdr3_length	d_call	j_call	cdr3_nt	cdr3_aa
few	TRBV5-1	15	TRBD1	TRBJ1-6	TGCGCCAGCAGCGCAGCAGACAGGGGCCATTCACCCCTCCACTTT	CASSAADRGHSPLHF
NA	TRBV4-3	15	NA	TRBJ2-7	TGCGCCAGCAGCCAAGATTCCGGGCCGGTCTACGAGCAGTACTTC	CASSQDSGPVYEQYF
many	TRBV5-1	17	TRBD2	TRBJ2-7	TGCGCCAGCAGTAAGGCTAGCGGGAGGCTGGAATCCTACGAGCAGTACTTC	CASSKASGRLESYEQYF
NA	TRBV20-1	14	TRBD1	TRBJ2-1	TGCAGTGCTAAACCGGGACAGGTCTACAATGAGCAGTTCTTC	CSAKPGQVYNEQFF
many	TRBV2	13	TRBD1	TRBJ1-1	TGTGCCAGCATGAGGACAGGGTGGACTGAAGCTTTCTTT	CASMRTGWTEAFF
NA	TRBV6-1	16	NA	TRBJ1-5	TGTGCCAGCAGCCGAGGAGGGATCCTTAGCAATCAGCCCCAGCATTTT	CASSRGGILSNQPQHF
many	TRBV11-2	15	TRBD1	TRBJ1-1	TGTGCCAGCAGCGGCTGGGACAGGGAGAACACTGAAGCTTTCTTT	CASSGWDRENTEAFF
many	TRBV5-1	13	NA	TRBJ1-1	TGCGCCAGCAGCTTGGAGTCTAACACTGAAGCTTTCTTT	CASSLESNTEAFF
many	TRBV5-1	14	NA	TRBJ1-1	TGCGCCAGCAGCCCCGGACAGCCCAACACTGAAGCTTTCTTT	CASSPGQPNTEAFF
few	TRBV5-5	15	NA	TRBJ1-1	TGTGCCAGCAGCTTGTTGGGTAGTAGGGCCGGAGAAGCTTTCTTT	CASSLLGSRAGEAFF
NA	TRBV12-3/TRBV12-4	19	NA	TRBJ2-2	TGTGCCAGCAGTATACCCGGGACTCGCGGCGGGTACCTCCCCGGGGAGCTGTTTTTT	CASSIPGTRGGYLPGELFF
few	TRBV6-1	14	NA	TRBJ1-2	TGTGCCAGCAGTTTCGGGCCGGGGTACTATGGCTACACCTTC	CASSFGPGYYGYTF
many	TRBV28	16	TRBD1	TRBJ1-5	TGTGCCAGCAAAGACAGGGGGCTTTATAGCAATCAGCCCCAGCATTTT	CASKDRGLYSNQPQHF
NA	TRBV5-8	12	TRBD2	TRBJ2-1	TGTGCCAGCCCCGTGGGAGGGTATGAGCAGTTCTTC	CASPVGGYEQFF
many	TRBV6-1	14	TRBD1	TRBJ2-1	TGTGCCAGCAGTGAACAGGGGGCCCACAATGAGCAGTTCTTC	CASSEQGAHNEQFF
many	TRBV28	15	TRBD2	TRBJ2-7	TGTGCCAGCATCGCTCAAACTAGCGGCACCTACGAGCAGTACTTC	CASIAQTSGTYEQYF
many	TRBV7-2	15	NA	TRBJ2-1	TGTGCCAGCAGCTTAGACGGGGATTCATACAATGAGCAGTTCTTC	CASSLDGDSYNEQFF
NA	TRBV6-1	15	TRBD1	TRBJ1-3	TGTGCCAGCAGTGAGGCGACAGGGTTAGGAAACACCATATATTTT	CASSEATGLGNTIYF
NA	TRBV27	13	NA	TRBJ2-2	TGTGCCAGCAGTTTCGGGGGCCTAGGGGAGCTGTTTTTT	CASSFGGLGELFF
many	TRBV7-8	16	NA	TRBJ1-1	TGTGCCAGCAGCTTAACGGTGGGGGGACGGAACACTGAAGCTTTCTTT	CASSLTVGGRNTEAFF
NA	TRBV12-3/TRBV12-4	13	TRBD2	TRBJ2-1	TGTGCCAGCAGTCACGCTAGCGGCAATGAGCAGTTCTTC	CASSHASGNEQFF
many	TRBV28	15	NA	TRBJ2-2	TGTGCCAGCAGTTTTTCCGTCGGAGACACCGGGGAGCTGTTTTTT	CASSFSVGDTGELFF
few	TRBV27	14	NA	TRBJ2-1	TGTGCCAGCAGTTTACACACTAAGTGGCATGAGCAGTTCTTC	CASSLHTKWHEQFF
many	TRBV27	15	NA	TRBJ1-6	TGTGCCAGCAGCCGACGGGGGGAACGGAATTCACCCCTCCACTTT	CASSRRGERNSPLHF
many	TRBV3-1	16	NA	TRBJ1-2	TGTGCCAGCAGCCGAGCTTCCCCGGGGGGGAGGTATGGCTACACCTTC	CASSRASPGGRYGYTF
many	TRBV28	13	NA	TRBJ1-2	TGTGCCAGCCAAATCCTGGGGGGCTATGGCTACACCTTC	CASQILGGYGYTF
many	TRBV18	15	NA	TRBJ1-1	TGTGCCAGCTCACCACCGACCGGATTGAACACTGAAGCTTTCTTT	CASSPPTGLNTEAFF
NA	TRBV27	15	NA	TRBJ2-1	TGTGCCAGCAGTTCAATCCTGAGCTCCTACAATGAGCAGTTCTTC	CASSSILSSYNEQFF
NA	TRBV12-3/TRBV12-4	16	NA	TRBJ2-1	TGTGCCAGCAGTTTAGCCACAGCTGACTCCTACAATGAGCAGTTCTTC	CASSLATADSYNEQFF
NA	TRBV6-2/TRBV6-3	16	TRBD1	TRBJ1-4	TGTGCCAGCAGCAGCGGACAGGGTGCAACTAATGAAAAACTGTTTTTT	CASSSGQGATNEKLFF